The next 10 T cell receptor beta chains were all read from a single sample in a study of response to subunit inactivated influenza vaccine. TCRdb passed the RT-PCR reads through MiXCR, listing each CDR3 protein once. The sample shows around 530,000 distinct CDR3 sequences, about 12% of them seen only once. The sequenced sample was PBMCs from blood, obtained on the day of vaccination. The receptors come from a man aged 45-65 years who received an inactivated influenza vaccine.

A few counts support this clonotype. The chain carries TRBV18 and TRBJ2-7; D may be TRBD1 or TRBD2 (6 bases each). The V gene's germline CDR1 is KGHSH and CDR2 LQKENI. Trimming removed 6 bases at V and 4 bases at J, with 16 bases between. CDR3 length: 14 amino acids. This chain's CDR3 is CASSHGGLVYEQYF. The CDR3 DNA follows: TGTGCCAGCTCCCATGGGGGGCTAGTGTACGAGCAGTACTTC. The full variable domain, in which reference TRBV18 and TRBJ2-7 provide the parts outside the CDR3, is NAGVMQNPRHLVRRRGQEARLRCSPMKGHSHVYWYRQLPEEGLKFMVYLQKENIIDESGMPKERFSAEFPKEGPSILRIQQVVRGDSAAYFCASSHGGLVYEQYFGPGTRLTVT.

The chain combines TRBV28 with TRBJ1-3; the D is unclear. The germline V gene has CDR1 MDHEN and CDR2 SYDVKM. Trimming took off 5 bases at V and 4 bases at J, with 9 bases between the two ends. The CDR3 length is 13 residues. This CDR3 is CASSQSLGNTIYF. The CDR3, as DNA: TGTGCCAGCAGTCAGTCCCTGGGAAACACCATATATTTT.

This clonotype was seen more than once but under ten times. The genes are TRBV7-6 and TRBJ2-7; 9 bases match TRBD1. From germline, CDR1 is SGHVS and CDR2 FNYEAQ. V shed 5 bases, J shed 4 bases, and the junction held 9 bases outside the gene matches. The CDR3 is 15 amino acids. CDR3 coding DNA: TGTGCCAGCAGCCCACCTGGGGGGACAGGGTACGAGCAGTACTTC. Translated, it gives CASSPPGGTGYEQYF. The full variable domain, with the rest looked up from reference TRBV7-6 and TRBJ2-7, is GAGVSQSPRYKVTKRGQDVALRCDPISGHVSLYWYRQALGQGPEFLTYFNYEAQQDKSGLPNDRFSAERPEGSISTLTIQRTEQRDSAMYRCASSPPGGTGYEQYFGPGTRLTVT.

This clonotype has more than one count but fewer than ten. The rearrangement joins TRBV27 to TRBJ1-1; the match to TRBD1 covers 8 bases. V shed 0 bases and J 10 bases; nucleotides not matched to a gene: 4. The CDR3 loop spans 13 amino acids. Germline V gene sequence: CDR1 MNHEY, CDR2 SMNVEV (reference sequence). CDR3 amino acids: CASSLSGTGRAFF. The CDR3 bases are TGTGCCAGCAGTTTATCGGGGACAGGCCGAGCTTTCTTT.

In its sample, this clonotype was seen many times. This rearrangement joins TRBV28 to TRBJ2-7; 7 positions match TRBD1. There are 14 residues in the CDR3. Germline assignment: CDR1 MDHEN and CDR2 SYDVKM. The V gene end was trimmed by 8 bases and the J gene end by 1 base; junction bases not matched to a gene: 8. The chain's CDR3 is CASCLPGQSYEQYF. DNA for the CDR3: TGTGCCAGCTGCCTCCCGGGACAGTCCTACGAGCAGTACTTC.

This clonotype was seen a handful of times. The V and J genes are TRBV7-2 and TRBJ1-5; D gene unclear. This CDR3 contains 16 residues. Germline CDR1 and CDR2: SGHTA and FQGNSA. Trimming left V 2 bases short and J 0 bases short, with 11 bases between. CDR3 DNA: TGTGCCAGCAGCTTAAGGGCCGATTATAGCAATCAGCCCCAGCATTTT. It codes for CASSLRADYSNQPQHF. Together with reference TRBV7-2 and TRBJ1-5, the CDR3 gives the full variable domain: GAGVSQSPSNKVTEKGKDVELRCDPISGHTALYWYRQSLGQGLEFLIYFQGNSAPDKSGLPSDRFSAERTGGSVSTLTIQRTQQEDSAVYLCASSLRADYSNQPQHFGDGTRLSIL.

This clonotype was observed at least ten times. The chain links TRBV20-1 to TRBJ2-1, with D perhaps matching TRBD1 (5 bases). This CDR3 has 13 amino acids. Germline values: CDR1 DFQATT, CDR2 SNEGSKA (reference sequence). Trimming shortened V by 3 bases and J by 6 bases, and 12 bases separated the two germline ends. This CDR3 reads CSASQDRPNEQFF. The CDR3 region has the DNA TGCAGTGCTAGCCAAGACAGACCCAATGAGCAGTTCTTC.

The chain's CDR3 is CASSQPLLAGGTDTQYF. The CDR3 DNA follows: TGTGCCAGCAGCCAACCTCTACTAGCGGGGGGCACAGATACGCAGTATTTT. This chain joins TRBV6-1 and TRBJ2-3, with TRBD2 matching over 11 bases. CDR3 length: 17 residues. The germline V gene has CDR1 MNHNS and CDR2 SASEGT. Trimming at V came to 6 bases and at J to 1 base, leaving 9 bases not matched to a gene.

V gene TRBV3-1 combines with J gene TRBJ2-7; 12 nucleotides align to TRBD2. CDR1 LGHDT and CDR2 YNNKEL come from the germline V gene (reference sequence). J lost 5 bases, V lost 4 bases, and 9 bases had no gene match. This CDR3 region has 16 residues. CDR3 amino acids: CASSPLTSGGPDEQYF. Written as DNA, the CDR3 is TGTGCCAGCAGCCCCCTGACTAGCGGGGGCCCCGACGAGCAGTACTTC.

This clonotype occurred a few times. The chain carries TRBV3-1 and TRBJ2-7; TRBD2 agrees at 12 bases. Looked up from germline, CDR1 is LGHDT and CDR2 is YNNKEL (reference sequence). V gave up 5 bases and J gave up 3 bases; unmatched junction bases: 5. This CDR3 contains 15 residues. The CDR3 DNA reads TGTGCCAGCAGCGTACTAGCGGGAGGCGGCTACGAGCAGTACTTC. Its translation is CASSVLAGGGYEQYF.